This T cell receptor (beta chain) was sequenced during a study of T cell repertoires in cytomegalovirus infection. Turning to the study itself: Public signatures in TCR beta pointed to CMV infection and matching HLA type.

The study's findings and limits: Dominating the ex vivo response were TCR beta clonotypes that were CMV-specific and HLA-C-restricted.

MiXCR was run by TCRdb on the reads, yielding one entry per CDR3 protein. The data show some 700,000 distinct CDR3 sequences, about a third seen once. The CDR3 consists of 15 residues. Losses at the gene ends were 3 bases for V and 5 bases for J; bases not matched to a gene: 8. Germline assignment: CDR1 DFQATT and CDR2 SNEGSKA (reference sequence). Points on this clonotype: Its antigen is unknown.

The chain has TRBV20-1 and TRBJ2-5, with 11 bases that match TRBD2. The sample taken for sequencing was PBMCs. The source is a human donor in good health (CMV status not recorded). Some clones in this sample may be carry-over from other donors' samples. The CDR3 is CSARSPGTSGETQYF. The CDR3 DNA is TGCAGTGCTAGGAGCCCCGGGACTAGCGGCGAGACCCAGTACTTC.